This note documents a single TCR beta chain sequence. Its specificity is unknown. This sample stems from a study of response to subunit inactivated influenza vaccine. General study points: With each seasonal influenza vaccination, the authors suggested, few new T cells are recruited.

J gave up 5 bases and V 4 bases, and 6 bases lay outside the gene matches. The CDR3 spans 14 residues. CDR1 is SGDLS and CDR2 is YYNGEE in the germline V gene. Each CDR3 protein gets one entry after TCRdb re-called the RT-PCR reads with MiXCR. This table holds roughly 780,000 distinct CDR3 sequences, 18% found once. The chain has TRBV9 and TRBJ2-5, with TRBD1 matching over 9 bases. This TCR derives from a man aged 45-65 years who received an inactivated influenza vaccine. This specimen was PBMCs from blood, taken around 5 days after vaccination. CDR3 sequence: CASSSTGGHETQYF. The CDR3, as DNA: TGTGCCAGCAGCAGCACAGGGGGCCATGAGACCCAGTACTTC.